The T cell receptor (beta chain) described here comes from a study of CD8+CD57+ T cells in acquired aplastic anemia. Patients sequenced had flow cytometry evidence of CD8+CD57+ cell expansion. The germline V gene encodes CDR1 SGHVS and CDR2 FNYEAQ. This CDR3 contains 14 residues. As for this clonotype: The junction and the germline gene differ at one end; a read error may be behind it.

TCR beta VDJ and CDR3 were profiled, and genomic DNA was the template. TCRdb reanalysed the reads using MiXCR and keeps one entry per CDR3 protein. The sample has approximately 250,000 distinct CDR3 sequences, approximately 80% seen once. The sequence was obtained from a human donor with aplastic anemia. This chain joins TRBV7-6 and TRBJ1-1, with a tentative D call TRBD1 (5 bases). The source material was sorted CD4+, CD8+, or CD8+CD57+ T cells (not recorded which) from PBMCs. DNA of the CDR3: TGTGCCAGCAGCGGGTTGGTCGGGACCACTGAAGCTTACTTT. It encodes CASSGLVGTTEAYF.